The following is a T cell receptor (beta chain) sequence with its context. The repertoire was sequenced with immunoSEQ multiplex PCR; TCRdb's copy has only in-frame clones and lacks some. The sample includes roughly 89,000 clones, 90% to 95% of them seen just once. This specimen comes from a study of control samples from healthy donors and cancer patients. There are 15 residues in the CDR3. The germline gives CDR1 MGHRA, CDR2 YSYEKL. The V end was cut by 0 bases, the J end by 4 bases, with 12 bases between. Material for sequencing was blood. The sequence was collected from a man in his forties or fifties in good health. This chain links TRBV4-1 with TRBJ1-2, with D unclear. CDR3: CASSQEGDRRYGYTF. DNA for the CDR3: TGCGCCAGCAGCCAAGAAGGAGATCGGCGCTATGGCTACACCTTC.